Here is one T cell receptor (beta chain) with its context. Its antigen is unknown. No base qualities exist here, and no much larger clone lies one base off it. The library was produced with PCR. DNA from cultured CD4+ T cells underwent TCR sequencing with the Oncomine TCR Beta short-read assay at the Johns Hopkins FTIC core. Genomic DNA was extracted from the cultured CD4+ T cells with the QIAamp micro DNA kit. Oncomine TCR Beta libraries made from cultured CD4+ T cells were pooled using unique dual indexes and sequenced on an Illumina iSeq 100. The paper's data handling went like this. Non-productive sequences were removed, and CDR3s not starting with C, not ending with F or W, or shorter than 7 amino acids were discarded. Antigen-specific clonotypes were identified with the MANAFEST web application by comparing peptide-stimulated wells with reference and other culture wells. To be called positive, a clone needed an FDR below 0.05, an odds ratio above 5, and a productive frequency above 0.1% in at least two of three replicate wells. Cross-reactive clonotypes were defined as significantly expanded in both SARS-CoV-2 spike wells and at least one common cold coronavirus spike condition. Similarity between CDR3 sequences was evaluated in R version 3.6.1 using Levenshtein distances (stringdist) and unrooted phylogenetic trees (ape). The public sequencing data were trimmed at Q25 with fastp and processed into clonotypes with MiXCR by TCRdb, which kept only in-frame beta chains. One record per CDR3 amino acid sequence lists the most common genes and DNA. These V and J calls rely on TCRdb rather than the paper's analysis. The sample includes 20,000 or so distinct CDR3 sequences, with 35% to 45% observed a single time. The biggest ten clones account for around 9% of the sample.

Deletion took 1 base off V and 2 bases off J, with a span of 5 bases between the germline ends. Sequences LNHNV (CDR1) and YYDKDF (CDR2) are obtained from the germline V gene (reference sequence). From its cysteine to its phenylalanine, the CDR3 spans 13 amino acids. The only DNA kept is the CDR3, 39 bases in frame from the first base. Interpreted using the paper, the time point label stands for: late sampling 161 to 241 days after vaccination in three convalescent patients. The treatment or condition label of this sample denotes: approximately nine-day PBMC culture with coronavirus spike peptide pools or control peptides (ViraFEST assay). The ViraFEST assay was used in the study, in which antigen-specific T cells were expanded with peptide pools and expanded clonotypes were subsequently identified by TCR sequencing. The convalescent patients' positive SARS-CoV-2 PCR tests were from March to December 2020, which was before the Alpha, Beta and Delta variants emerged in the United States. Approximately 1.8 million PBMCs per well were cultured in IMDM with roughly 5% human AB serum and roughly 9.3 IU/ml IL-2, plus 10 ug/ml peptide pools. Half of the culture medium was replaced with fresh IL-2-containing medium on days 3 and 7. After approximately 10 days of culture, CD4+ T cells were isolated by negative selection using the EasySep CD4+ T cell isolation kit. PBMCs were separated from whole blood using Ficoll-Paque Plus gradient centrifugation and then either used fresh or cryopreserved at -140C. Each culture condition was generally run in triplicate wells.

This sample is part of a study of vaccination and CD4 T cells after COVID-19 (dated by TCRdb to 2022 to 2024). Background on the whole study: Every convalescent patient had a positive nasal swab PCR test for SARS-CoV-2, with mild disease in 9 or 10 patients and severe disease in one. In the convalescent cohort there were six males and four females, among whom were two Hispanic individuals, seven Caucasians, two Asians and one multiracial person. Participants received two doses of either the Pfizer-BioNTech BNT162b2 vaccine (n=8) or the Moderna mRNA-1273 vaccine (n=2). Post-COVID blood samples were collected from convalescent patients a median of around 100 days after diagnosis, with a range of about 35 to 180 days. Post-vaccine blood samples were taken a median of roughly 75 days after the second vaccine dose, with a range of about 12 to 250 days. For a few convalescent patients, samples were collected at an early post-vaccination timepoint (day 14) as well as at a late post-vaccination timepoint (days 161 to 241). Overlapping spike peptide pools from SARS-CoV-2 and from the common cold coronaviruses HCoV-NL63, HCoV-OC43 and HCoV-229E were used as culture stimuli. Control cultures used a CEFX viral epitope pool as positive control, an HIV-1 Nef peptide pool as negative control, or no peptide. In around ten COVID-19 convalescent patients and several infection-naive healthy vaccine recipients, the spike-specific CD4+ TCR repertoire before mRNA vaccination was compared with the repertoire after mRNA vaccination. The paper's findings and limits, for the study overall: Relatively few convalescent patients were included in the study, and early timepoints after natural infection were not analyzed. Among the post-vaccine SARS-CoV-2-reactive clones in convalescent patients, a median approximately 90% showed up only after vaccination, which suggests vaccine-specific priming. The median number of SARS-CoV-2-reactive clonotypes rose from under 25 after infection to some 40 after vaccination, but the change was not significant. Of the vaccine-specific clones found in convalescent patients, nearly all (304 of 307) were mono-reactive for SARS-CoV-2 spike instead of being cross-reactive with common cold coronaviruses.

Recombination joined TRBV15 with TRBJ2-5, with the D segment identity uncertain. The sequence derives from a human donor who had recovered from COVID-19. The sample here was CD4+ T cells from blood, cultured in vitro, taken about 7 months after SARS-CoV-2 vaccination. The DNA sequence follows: TGTGCCACCAGCAGAGGGGGACAAGAGACCCAGTACTTC. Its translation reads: CATSRGGQETQYF.